Each of the 10 T cell receptor beta chains below was sequenced from the same sample in a study of vaccination and CD4 T cells after COVID-19. The treatment denotes: roughly 10-day PBMC culture with coronavirus spike peptide pools or control peptides (ViraFEST assay). Those CD4+ T cells from the unexposed donor predate the COVID-19 pandemic (2011-2018). These receptors have no identified antigens. Oncomine TCR Beta short-read sequencing was applied to DNA from cultured CD4+ T cells. MiXCR was run by TCRdb on the PCR reads, yielding one entry per CDR3 protein. The repertoire includes 5,000 or so distinct CDR3 sequences, 60% of them detected once, and roughly a third sits in the top ten. The sequenced sample was CD4+ T cells from blood, cultured in vitro. The receptors come from a human donor in good health.

Of note for this clonotype: An end of the junction differs from the germline gene, which may be a read error. The J gene is TRBJ2-1, the V gene TRBV7-6; possible D gene TRBD2, 5 bases. The CDR3 has 14 amino acids. Germline assignment: CDR1 SGHVS and CDR2 FNYEAQ. CDR3 DNA sequence: TGTGCCAGCAGCTTAGTCGGGGAGAACAATGAGCAGTTTTTC. Its protein is CASSLVGENNEQFF.

In this sample, this clonotype turned up a few times. The chain combines TRBV20-1 with TRBJ2-2; tentatively, D is TRBD1 or TRBD2 (5 bases each). V was cut by 5 bases and J by 2 bases, with 15 bases left in between. The CDR3 has 15 amino acids. Germline V CDR1 and CDR2: DFQATT, SNEGSKA (reference sequence). CDR3 coding DNA: TGCAGTGCTGCCAATCGGGGCCTTAACACCGGGGAGCTGTTTTTT. Protein: CSAANRGLNTGELFF.

DNA for the CDR3: TGTGCCAGCACCCTAGCTGTGGAGACAGATACGCAGTATTTT. Amino acids: CASTLAVETDTQYF. The chain has TRBV6-1 and TRBJ2-3; D is possibly TRBD2 (5 bases). The CDR3 totals 14 residues. Germline V gene sequence: CDR1 MNHNS, CDR2 SASEGT. Between the trimmed V and J ends, which lost 7 bases and 3 bases, there was a span of 14 bases.

V usage is TRBV6-1 and J usage is TRBJ1-2; maybe TRBD1 (5 bases). The germline gives CDR1 MNHNS, CDR2 SASEGT. V lost 6 bases and J lost 1, with 12 bases in between. The CDR3 is 14 amino acids. As DNA, the CDR3 is TGTGCCAGCAGGCTAGACAGTCGTAACTATGGCTACACCTTC. This codes for CASRLDSRNYGYTF.

This clonotype occurred a few times. The gene calls are TRBV20-1 and TRBJ1-5, with 7 bases that match TRBD1. Trimming cost V 5 bases and J 4 bases; bases outside gene matches: 5. This CDR3 is built from 13 residues. The germline CDR1 and CDR2 sequences are DFQATT and SNEGSKA (reference sequence). The DNA of the CDR3 is TGCAGTGCTGTGACAGGGAGAAATCAGCCCCAGCATTTT. This codes for CSAVTGRNQPQHF.

The CDR3 spells CAISESGIAYEQYF. CDR3 in DNA: TGTGCCATCAGTGAGTCTGGAATAGCCTACGAGCAGTACTTC. This chain links TRBV10-3 with TRBJ2-7; D ambiguous. Germline CDR1 reads ENHRY; CDR2 reads SYGVKD. V lost 0 bases, J lost 2 bases, and 8 bases lay in between. CDR3 length equals 14 residues.

This clonotype occurred a few times. This sequence joins TRBV6-4 and TRBJ2-3, with 11 positions matching TRBD2. This CDR3 spans 15 amino acids. Trimming took 5 bases from V and 5 from J; bases not matched to a gene: 6. Germline V CDR1 and CDR2: MRHNA, SNTAGT. CDR3 sequence: CASSPLAGGQDTQYF. CDR3 nucleotides: TGTGCCAGCAGTCCCTTAGCGGGAGGGCAAGATACGCAGTATTTT.

The rearrangement links TRBV29-1 to TRBJ1-3, with D hard to call. Trimming removed 4 bases from V and 4 bases from J, with 11 bases in between. The length of the CDR3 is 13 residues. Germline values: CDR1 SQVTM, CDR2 ANQGSEA. The CDR3 reads CSVGAGIGNTIYF. For the CDR3, the DNA is TGCAGCGTTGGGGCCGGGATCGGAAACACCATATATTTT. Together with reference TRBV29-1 and TRBJ1-3, the CDR3 gives the full variable domain: SAVISQKPSRDICQRGTSLTIQCQVDSQVTMMFWYRQQPGQSLTLIATANQGSEATYESGFVIDKFPISRPNLTFSTLTVSNMSPEDSSIYLCSVGAGIGNTIYFGEGSWLTVV.

Note on this clonotype: The junction departs from germline at one end; a sequencing error may be responsible. The V call is TRBV7-9, the J call TRBJ2-7; 10 nucleotides agree with TRBD1. Germline V gives CDR1 SEHNR, CDR2 FQNEAQ (reference sequence). The CDR3 covers 18 residues. This CDR3 is CASSNYPVRDRGLYEQYF. For the CDR3, the DNA is TGCGCCAGCAGCAACTACCCGGTCCGGGACAGGGGACTCTACGAGCAGTACTTC. Filled out from reference TRBV7-9 and TRBJ2-7, the complete variable domain reads DTGVSQNPRHKITKRGQNVTFRCDPISEHNRLYWYRQTLGQGPEFLTYFQNEAQLEKSRLLSDRFSAERPKGSFSTLEIQRTEQGDSAMYLCASSNYPVRDRGLYEQYFGPGTRLTVT.

This clonotype came up once. The V call is TRBV4-1, the J call TRBJ1-2; D remains ambiguous. From germline, CDR1 is MGHRA and CDR2 YSYEKL. The CDR3 extends over 16 amino acids. V lost 4 bases, J lost 6 bases, and 21 bases lay in between. The CDR3 bases are TGCGCCAGCAGCCCCTTAGGAAGCAGTGAGGTAGATGGCTACACCTTC. Translated: CASSPLGSSEVDGYTF.